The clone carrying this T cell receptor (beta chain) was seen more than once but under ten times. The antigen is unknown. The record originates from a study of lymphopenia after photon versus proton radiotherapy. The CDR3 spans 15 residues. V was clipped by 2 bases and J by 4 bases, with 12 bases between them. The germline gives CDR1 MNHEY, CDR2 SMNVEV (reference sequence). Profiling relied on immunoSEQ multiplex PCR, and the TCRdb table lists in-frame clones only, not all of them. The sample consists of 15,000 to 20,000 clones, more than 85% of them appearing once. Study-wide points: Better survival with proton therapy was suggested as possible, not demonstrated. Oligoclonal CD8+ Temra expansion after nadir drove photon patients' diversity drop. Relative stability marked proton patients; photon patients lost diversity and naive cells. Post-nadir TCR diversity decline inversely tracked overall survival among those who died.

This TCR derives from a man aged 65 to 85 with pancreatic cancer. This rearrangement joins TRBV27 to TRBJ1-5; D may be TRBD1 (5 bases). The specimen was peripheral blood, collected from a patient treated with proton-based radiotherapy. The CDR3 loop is CASSLQSGLNQPQHF. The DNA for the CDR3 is TGTGCCAGCAGTTTACAGTCAGGGTTGAATCAGCCCCAGCATTTT.